Shown below are 17 T cell receptor beta chains from a single sample sequenced in a study of T cell changes during pregnancy in multiple sclerosis (dated by TCRdb to the late 2010s). The library was generated by the immunoSEQ multiplex PCR assay. This immuneACCESS table, as held by TCRdb, lists in-frame sequences with V and J called but not all clones. Of the missing ones, under half trace to an unresolved V gene in checked studies; the others have no known cause. This sample lists approximately 88,000 clones; approximately 92% were detected once. Of the sample, more than 2.5% is held by the ten largest clones. Sequences were derived from peripheral blood, sampled in the first trimester of pregnancy. These receptor sequences come from a female donor with multiple sclerosis, enrolled in a pregnancy study.

This rearrangement joins TRBV4-1 to TRBJ2-1; TRBD1 might be the D (6 bases). Per germline, CDR1 MGHRA and CDR2 YSYEKL. V lost 1 base and J 4 bases, leaving 8 bases between the germline ends. The CDR3 has 14 residues. This chain's CDR3 is CASSQGQDYNEQFF. The CDR3 nucleotides are TGCGCCAGCAGCCAAGGACAGGATTACAATGAGCAGTTCTTC.

The gene calls are TRBV19 and TRBJ1-1, with D possibly TRBD1 on 5 matching bases. Germline V gene lookup returns CDR1 LNHDA and CDR2 SQIVND (reference sequence). This CDR3 comprises 14 residues. V was pared by 6 bases and J by 0 bases, with 11 bases between. CDR3 in DNA: TGTGCCAGTAGGGTTTCCAGGGTGAACACTGAAGCTTTCTTT. This encodes CASRVSRVNTEAFF.

This chain links TRBV5-6 with TRBJ2-7; 8 nucleotides align to TRBD2. The CDR3 runs to 15 residues. The ends lost 3 bases at V and 3 bases at J; junction bases unmatched: 8. The germline gives CDR1 SGHDT, CDR2 YYEEEE. The CDR3 here is CASSSVAGNDYEQYF. The CDR3 nucleotides are TGTGCCAGCAGCTCAGTAGCGGGAAACGACTACGAGCAGTACTTC.

The chain uses TRBV27 and TRBJ2-1; 11 bases line up with TRBD2. V lost 6 bases to trimming and J lost 4 bases; unmatched junction nucleotides: 5. The CDR3 contains 15 residues. The V gene's germline CDR1 is MNHEY and CDR2 SMNVEV (reference sequence). CDR3 DNA: TGTGCCAGCAGGGATGGGACTAGCGGTTACAATGAGCAGTTCTTC. Its translation: CASRDGTSGYNEQFF.

The V gene is TRBV9, the J gene TRBJ1-4, with D unclear. This CDR3 has 14 amino acids. Germline CDR1 SGDLS, CDR2 YYNGEE. Trimming shortened V by 0 bases and J by 8 bases, and 11 bases separated the two germline ends. CDR3: CASSVGGLSEKLFF. CDR3 sequence (DNA): TGTGCCAGCAGCGTAGGAGGGCTGTCCGAAAAACTGTTTTTT.

The chain is built from TRBV5-4 and TRBJ2-1; 8 bases fit TRBD1. This CDR3 comprises 16 residues. Looked up from germline, CDR1 is SGHNT and CDR2 is YYREEE (reference sequence). V dropped 1 base and J dropped 0; count of bases not matched to a gene: 3. The CDR3 DNA reads as TGTGCCAGCAGCTTGAACAGGGGGGCCTCCTACAATGAGCAGTTCTTC. Translation: CASSLNRGASYNEQFF.

The V and J genes are TRBV5-3 and TRBJ2-2; 7 bases are shared with TRBD2. TRBV5-3 is treated as an ORF (open reading frame) with a function not yet certain. The V segment lost 5 bases and the J segment 6 bases; nucleotides outside the gene matches: 7. The length of the CDR3 is 14 residues. CDR3 residues: CARRKKGRAGELFF. In DNA form, the CDR3 reads TGTGCCAGAAGGAAAAAGGGGAGGGCCGGGGAGCTGTTTTTT.

V is TRBV15 and J is TRBJ2-1; tentatively, D is TRBD2 (6 bases). The V and J ends lost 0 bases and 9 bases respectively, with 12 bases between them. This CDR3 has 14 amino acids. Germline V gives CDR1 LNHNV, CDR2 YYDKDF (reference sequence). CDR3 loop: CATSRDRRGGEQFF. CDR3 nucleotides: TGTGCCACCAGCAGAGACAGGAGGGGAGGTGAGCAGTTCTTC.

The genes are TRBV27 and TRBJ2-7, with 8 bases matching TRBD1. Germline V gene data show CDR1 as MNHEY and CDR2 as SMNVEV (reference sequence). The CDR3 covers 16 residues. V dropped 2 bases and J dropped 2; count of bases not matched to a gene: 8. This CDR3 reads CASSLSSMDRAYEQYF. DNA for the CDR3: TGTGCCAGCAGTTTAAGCTCTATGGACAGGGCCTACGAGCAGTACTTC.

The chain recombines TRBV10-3 with TRBJ1-2; D uncertain. Germline-derived CDR1 and CDR2 are ENHRY and SYGVKD. V lost 4 bases to trimming and J lost 0 bases, with 9 bases between them. The CDR3 totals 14 residues. The DNA of the CDR3 is TGTGCCATCAGTGTAGGAGCTTCTAACTATGGCTACACCTTC. This sequence encodes CAISVGASNYGYTF.

The rearrangement joins TRBV27 to TRBJ2-2, with 7 bases identical to TRBD2. The CDR3 totals 15 residues. Germline loops: CDR1 MNHEY, CDR2 SMNVEV (reference sequence). V was clipped by 2 bases and J by 4 bases; unmatched bases: 4. CDR3 residues: CASSLHGRATGELFF. Here the CDR3 DNA reads TGTGCCAGCAGTTTACATGGGAGGGCCACCGGGGAGCTGTTTTTT.

J is TRBJ2-2 and V is TRBV5-1, with a tentative D call TRBD1 (6 bases). Per germline, CDR1 SGHRS and CDR2 YFSETQ. The CDR3 extends over 14 amino acids. Trimming shortened V by 5 bases and J by 4 bases, and 12 bases separated the two germline ends. The CDR3 loop is CASSKTGITGELFF. The CDR3 DNA follows: TGCGCCAGCAGTAAGACAGGCATCACCGGGGAGCTGTTTTTT.

The J gene is TRBJ2-1, the V gene TRBV16, with a tentative D call TRBD2 (6 bases). CDR1 is KGHSY and CDR2 is FQNENV in the germline V gene. The ends were cut back, 1 base at V and 2 bases at J, with 9 bases in the middle. CDR3 length: 15 amino acids. CDR3 DNA: TGTGCCAGCAGCCAATTCGGGAGTACCTACAATGAGCAGTTCTTC. This translates into CASSQFGSTYNEQFF.

Here the CDR3 reads CASSQDSSPAFF. CDR3 nucleotides: TGTGCCAGCAGCCAAGACAGTTCACCAGCTTTCTTT. The chain couples TRBV4-2 to TRBJ1-1, with D unclear. The V end lost 0 bases, the J end lost 10 bases, and 9 bases lay between the germline ends. In germline, CDR1 is LGHNA, CDR2 YNFKEQ. CDR3 length equals 12 residues.

This clone was picked up one time. V usage is TRBV27 and J usage is TRBJ1-3; 8 nucleotides align to TRBD1. V trimming: 2 bases; J trimming: 0 bases; junction bases outside the gene matches: 6. The germline gives CDR1 MNHEY, CDR2 SMNVEV (reference sequence). The CDR3 runs 17 residues. The CDR3, as DNA: TGTGCCAGCAGTTTAGGCAGGGGGCCTTCCTCTGGAAACACCATATATTTT. It codes for CASSLGRGPSSGNTIYF.

The J gene is TRBJ2-3, the V gene TRBV4-3; D possibly corresponds to TRBD1 (5 bases). Germline lookup yields CDR1 LGHNA and CDR2 YSLEER. Trimming took off 3 bases at V and 1 base at J, with 11 bases between the two ends. This CDR3 spans 15 amino acids. Here the CDR3 reads CASSQGQGRTDTQYF. The CDR3 bases are TGCGCCAGCAGCCAGGGCCAGGGCCGCACAGATACGCAGTATTTT.

This chain uses TRBV28 with TRBJ2-5; 10 bases line up with TRBD1. The length of the CDR3 is 15 residues. V trimming: 6 bases; J trimming: 2 bases; junction bases outside the gene matches: 6. Germline CDR1 reads MDHEN; CDR2 reads SYDVKM. DNA for the CDR3: TGTGCCAGCAGCCGGGACAGGGGAAAGCAAGAGACCCAGTACTTC. It is translated as CASSRDRGKQETQYF.